This entry describes one T cell receptor (beta chain). This clone occurred a few times. The antigen this receptor binds is unknown. No base qualities exist here, and no much larger clone lies one base off it. This entry belongs to a study of T cell responses to AZD1222 COVID-19 vaccine (dated by TCRdb to the early 2020s). For context, the study as a whole: AZD1222 recipients given second doses at about 4 weeks or at about 12 weeks were pooled, since spike-specific TCR depth and breadth were not found to differ between the two schedules. A total of 230 to 250 trial participants underwent TCR sequencing, of whom about 200 had received two doses of AZD1222 and around 25 had received two doses of the MenACWY control vaccine. Trial participants were enrolled by age into 18-55, 56-69 and 70-plus year subgroups, with roughly 160, 29 and 62 TCR-sequenced participants respectively.

CDR1 and CDR2, looked up from the germline V gene, are SGHRS and YFSETQ. V is cut by 4 bases and J by 1 base, and the space between the germline ends is 8 bases. The cysteine opens and the phenylalanine closes a CDR3 of 14 amino acids. Here the CDR3 DNA is all that survives: 42 bases in frame from base 1. The CDR3 regions of human TCRbeta chains were analyzed by immunosequencing. Per the original workflow: TCRs in the repertoires were compared against a reference library of SARS-CoV-2-specific TCRs that had been generated with the MIRA antigen-specificity platform. Breadth meant the fraction of unique TCRs that were SARS-CoV-2-associated, whereas depth meant the fraction of total T cells that were SARS-CoV-2-associated. Using the MIRA data, every spike-specific TCR was mapped to the spike region that the TCR reacted to and assigned to either a CD4 or a CD8 class. Log10-transformed breadth and depth values were compared by one-way ANOVA with Sidak's multiple comparisons tests. TCRdb retrieved this table from immuneACCESS and kept in-frame rearrangements only. Not all clones are present; in checked studies, unresolved V genes account for under half, and no reason is known for the remainder. The V and J calls and the clone size are those of that table, but D and trimming were determined from the DNA. This sample has 150,000 to 160,000 clones in its table, and roughly nine tenths of those were observed once. 1.5% to 2% of the sample is taken by the ten largest.

Broad study findings and their caveats: In the small 56-69-year group, the increase in depth fell short of significance, most likely because of low power. Because no samples from the day 14 peak response were available, repertoires could be characterized only after the peak T cell response. The whole spike protein was spanned by vaccine-associated CD4 TCRs, and dominant responses were seen in regions 160-218 and 743-854. Participants were mostly white British, with more females than males. The authors suggested clonal diversity may have been underestimated. After two AZD1222 doses, spike-specific TCR breadth and depth were significantly higher than at day 0 and than in MenACWY recipients. Nearly half of unique spike-specific TCRs reportedly recognized epitopes outside regions mutated in the B.1.351 and B.1.1.7 variants. Only a handful of AZD1222 recipients were SARS-CoV-2 seropositive at baseline, limiting conclusions about previously exposed vaccinees.

The time point label, as the study defines it: baseline before first vaccination. Vaccinee samples came from UK trials COV001 and COV002, including a single-blind randomized controlled phase 2/3 trial of AZD1222 (ChAdOx1 nCoV-19) in healthy adults. For TCRbeta chain sequencing, PBMC samples were collected from trial participants at day 0 and at day 28 after the second dose. Sample: peripheral blood, taken on day 0 of AZD1222 vaccination. The V and J genes are TRBV5-1 and TRBJ2-2; the D gene identity is not certain. This receptor was identified in an adult in good health. For the CDR3, the sequence is CASSPMGNTGELFF. The DNA is as follows: TGCGCCAGCAGCCCCATGGGGAACACCGGGGAGCTGTTTTTT. Here the CDR3 is joined to the reference TRBV5-1 and TRBJ2-2 genes, and the full variable domain is: KAGVTQTPRYLIKTRGQQVTLSCSPISGHRSVSWYQQTPGQGLQFLFEYFSETQRNKGNFPGRFSGRQFSNSRSEMNVSTLELGDSALYLCASSPMGNTGELFFGEGSRLTVL.